This T cell receptor beta chain stems from a study of T cell responses to AZD1222 COVID-19 vaccine. Study results and caveats: White British ancestry dominated among donors, who included more females, and clonal diversity was possibly underestimated.

The method was immunoSEQ multiplex PCR; TCRdb's version includes in-frame clones alone and lacks a portion of them. The sample contains 95,000 to 150,000 clones, 85% to 90% of which appear only once. The V gene's germline CDR1 is MNHEY and CDR2 SMNVEV (reference sequence). With 2 bases removed from V and 2 bases from J, the gap between germline ends came to 7 bases. The CDR3 spans 13 residues. Details on this clone: The antigen is undetermined.

The TCR was taken from an adult in good health. This chain joins TRBV27 and TRBJ2-7, with D tentatively TRBD1 (6 bases). The sample was peripheral blood, taken on day 0 of AZD1222 vaccination. The CDR3 DNA follows: TGTGCCAGCAGTTTAACAGGGACCTACGAGCAGTACTTC. Its translation: CASSLTGTYEQYF.